The rows below give T cell receptor beta chains drawn from one sample of a study of T-cell memory formation after mild COVID-19. TCRdb itself ran the 5' RACE reads through MiXCR, one entry per CDR3 protein. Seen here are 280,000 or so distinct CDR3 sequences, roughly 18% observed once, and the top ten hold approximately 22%. Source material: PBMCs or a T cell subset sorted from them (not recorded which). These receptor sequences come from a man aged 18 to 29 who had mild COVID-19 (a few samples of this study predate the infection). Cell type and time point are not known. Both conserved end residues are part of each CDR3. A D gene is named only where the DNA matches it firmly. Part of the rows lack a size; the others show once, few, many or a class for expanded clones.

v_call	d_call	j_call	clone_size	cdr3_aa	cdr3_nt
TRBV15	TRBD2	TRBJ2-2	-	CATSRVAGGTGELFF	TGTGCCACCAGCAGAGTCGCGGGGGGCACCGGGGAGCTGTTTTTT
TRBV7-2	-	TRBJ2-1	few	CASSSGGGDEQFF	TGTGCCAGCAGCTCCGGGGGTGGGGATGAGCAGTTCTTC
TRBV7-6	TRBD1	TRBJ2-2	-	CASSLATGQGAVGELFF	TGTGCCAGCAGCTTAGCCACGGGACAGGGGGCCGTCGGGGAGCTGTTTTTT
TRBV7-6	-	TRBJ2-2	-	CASSPRPGQQPGELFF	TGTGCCAGCAGCCCTCGGCCGGGACAACAACCCGGGGAGCTGTTTTTT
TRBV6-2/TRBV6-3	-	TRBJ2-1	-	CASSPRRVSSYNEQFF	TGTGCCAGCAGCCCCCGCCGAGTGAGCTCCTACAATGAGCAGTTCTTC
TRBV6-2/TRBV6-3	-	TRBJ2-2	-	CASSPWTGSRTGELFF	TGTGCCAGCAGTCCATGGACTGGCTCGAGGACCGGGGAGCTGTTTTTT
TRBV6-5	TRBD1	TRBJ1-4	-	CASSFTTGGSEKLFF	TGTGCCAGCAGTTTTACAACAGGGGGAAGCGAAAAACTGTTTTTT
TRBV7-3	-	TRBJ2-1	-	CASSSTPGIGQFF	TGTGCCAGCAGCTCAACCCCCGGGATTGGGCAGTTCTTC
TRBV27	-	TRBJ2-7	few	CASSFHGAYEQYF	TGTGCCAGCAGTTTCCACGGAGCCTACGAGCAGTACTTC
TRBV4-2	-	TRBJ2-7	-	CASSQRVGVYEQYF	TGTGCCAGCAGCCAACGGGTTGGGGTGTACGAGCAGTACTTC
TRBV28	TRBD2	TRBJ2-4	-	CASSLYRGVAKNIQYF	TGTGCCAGCAGTTTATATCGGGGGGTAGCCAAAAACATTCAGTACTTC
TRBV3-1	-	TRBJ2-7	-	CASSRVGTLSYEQYF	TGTGCCAGCAGCCGGGTTGGGACACTTTCCTACGAGCAGTACTTC
TRBV19	-	TRBJ2-6	few	CASSIEGTYFGANVLTF	TGTGCCAGTAGTATAGAGGGGACTTACTTTGGGGCCAACGTCCTGACTTTC
TRBV27	-	TRBJ2-3	-	CASSLSQLKIDTQYF	TGTGCCAGCAGTTTATCTCAGCTAAAGATAGATACGCAGTATTTT
TRBV6-2/TRBV6-3	TRBD2	TRBJ2-3	-	CASTPAGLAGGTDTQYF	TGTGCCAGCACCCCTGCCGGACTAGCGGGAGGCACAGATACGCAGTATTTT
TRBV12-3/TRBV12-4	TRBD2	TRBJ2-1	many	CASSPPGTSGWNEQFF	TGTGCCAGCAGCCCTCCCGGGACTAGCGGCTGGAATGAGCAGTTCTTC
TRBV18	-	TRBJ2-3	few	CASSPLTNTDTQYF	TGTGCCAGCTCACCATTGACTAACACAGATACGCAGTATTTT
TRBV4-3	TRBD2	TRBJ2-1	-	CASSGGGQSSYNEQFF	TGCGCCAGCAGCGGCGGGGGGCAGAGCTCCTACAATGAGCAGTTCTTC
TRBV19	-	TRBJ1-4	-	CENRTEEKLFF	TGTGAGAACAGGACCGAAGAAAAACTGTTTTTT
TRBV7-2	-	TRBJ2-3	-	CASTIRDGRDTQYF	TGTGCCAGCACAATCCGGGACGGACGAGATACGCAGTATTTT
TRBV7-2	-	TRBJ1-6	few	CASSLSPLFPLHF	TGTGCCAGCAGCTTAAGCCCCCTGTTTCCCCTCCACTTT
TRBV5-5	-	TRBJ2-1	-	CASSSEGNEQFF	TGTGCCAGCAGCTCCGAAGGGAATGAGCAGTTCTTC
TRBV12-3/TRBV12-4	TRBD1	TRBJ2-1	few	CASSWGDRVGNEQFF	TGTGCCAGCAGTTGGGGGGACAGGGTGGGCAATGAGCAGTTCTTC
TRBV12-3/TRBV12-4	-	TRBJ1-1	few	CASTSSGGTEAFF	TGTGCCAGCACTTCGTCCGGGGGCACTGAAGCTTTCTTT
TRBV13	-	TRBJ1-3	many	CASSLGQGLEYSGNTIYF	TGTGCCAGCAGCTTAGGCCAGGGTTTGGAATACTCTGGAAACACCATATATTTT
TRBV11-2	-	TRBJ1-1	-	CASSFGQGRQAFF	TGTGCCAGCAGCTTCGGCCAGGGTAGACAAGCTTTCTTT
TRBV12-3/TRBV12-4	-	TRBJ2-1	few	CASSFRGLAVAGRNEQFF	TGTGCCAGCAGTTTCAGAGGGCTGGCGGTAGCTGGAAGAAATGAGCAGTTCTTC
TRBV6-4	-	TRBJ1-6	-	CASSPGQGADSPLHF	TGTGCCAGCAGTCCGGGGCAGGGAGCCGATTCACCCCTCCACTTT
TRBV7-6	-	TRBJ1-5	few	CASSPYEEQPQHF	TGTGCCAGCAGCCCGTACGAGGAGCAGCCCCAGCATTTT
TRBV4-1	TRBD1	TRBJ1-5	-	CASSQGQGAQPQHF	TGCGCCAGCAGCCAAGGACAGGGGGCTCAGCCCCAGCATTTT
TRBV9	-	TRBJ2-1	-	CASSMGGLNNEQFF	TGTGCCAGCAGCATGGGGGGGCTAAACAATGAGCAGTTCTTC
TRBV12-3/TRBV12-4	-	TRBJ2-3	few	CASGGFGGSADTQYF	TGTGCCAGCGGGGGGTTTGGGGGGAGCGCAGATACGCAGTATTTT
TRBV4-2	TRBD2	TRBJ2-5	few	CASSPIAGGLETQYF	TGTGCCAGCAGCCCTATAGCGGGGGGGCTTGAGACCCAGTACTTC
TRBV7-9	-	TRBJ1-2	-	CASTLGEVVASVTF	TGTGCCAGCACCCTGGGGGAGGTGGTAGCCTCGGTCACCTTC
TRBV12-3/TRBV12-4	-	TRBJ1-1	-	CAIEVAGDEAFF	TGTGCGATCGAGGTGGCGGGGGATGAAGCTTTCTTT
TRBV7-9	-	TRBJ2-3	few	CASSLAGGRPTDTQYF	TGTGCCAGCAGCTTAGCGGGGGGACGACCCACAGATACGCAGTATTTT
TRBV18	-	TRBJ2-3	-	CASSPPIDTQYF	TGTGCCAGCTCACCACCAATAGATACGCAGTATTTT
TRBV15	-	TRBJ2-1	few	CATSRELEFEQFF	TGTGCCACCAGCAGAGAATTGGAGTTTGAGCAGTTCTTC
TRBV29-1	-	TRBJ2-5	-	CSVEDQGGEGETQYF	TGCAGCGTTGAAGATCAAGGGGGAGAGGGAGAGACCCAGTACTTC
TRBV10-1	-	TRBJ2-3	many	CASSEGTAGADTQYF	TGCGCCAGCAGTGAAGGGACAGCGGGGGCAGATACGCAGTATTTT
TRBV2	-	TRBJ1-5	few	CASSAAENQPQHF	TGTGCCAGCAGTGCGGCAGAAAATCAGCCCCAGCATTTT